The 17 T cell receptor beta chains listed next were all sequenced from one sample in a study of blood T cell repertoires in COVID-19. The data were produced by immunoSEQ multiplex PCR, yet TCRdb's version contains in-frame clones alone and is incomplete. The data contain roughly 150,000 clones, approximately 84% of them seen just once; the ten biggest clones take up around 2.7%. Sequencing used peripheral blood. Receptors originate from an elderly woman with COVID-19, enrolled during active disease.

V and J are TRBV5-6 and TRBJ1-2; D not certain. The V end lost 7 bases, the J end lost 11 bases, and 21 bases lay between the germline ends. The CDR3 has 13 residues. Germline CDR1 is SGHDT and CDR2 is YYEEEE. The CDR3 DNA is TGTGCCAGCTACCCTCGAGGGATTATAGGATACACCTTC. It yields the protein CASYPRGIIGYTF.

The chain uses TRBV6-4 and TRBJ2-1; the match to TRBD2 covers 8 bases. There are 15 residues in the CDR3. The germline CDR1 and CDR2 sequences are MRHNA and SNTAGT. V shed 2 bases and J 5 bases; nucleotides not matched to a gene: 5. CDR3 DNA: TGTGCCAGCAGTGACAGCGCGGGGGGAAACAATGAGCAGTTCTTC. Its protein is CASSDSAGGNNEQFF.

This clone appeared a few times. The chain has TRBV27 and TRBJ2-6, with D hard to call. This CDR3 region has 14 residues. CDR1 and CDR2 (germline): MNHEY, SMNVEV (reference sequence). V gave up 5 bases and J gave up 2 bases, with 7 bases separating them. CDR3 in amino acids: CASSPSAGANVLTF. CDR3 bases: TGTGCCAGCAGTCCTTCGGCTGGGGCCAACGTCCTGACTTTC.

With respect to this clone: Other DNA sequences of this sample code for an identical CDR3. This chain joins TRBV10-3 and TRBJ2-7; TRBD2 matches at 7 bases. Trimming cost V 4 bases and J 4 bases; bases outside gene matches: 1. This CDR3 spans 12 amino acids. CDR1 is ENHRY, CDR2 SYGVKD, per germline. The DNA of the CDR3 is TGTGCCATCAGTGGACTAGCTTACGAGCAGTACTTC. It encodes CAISGLAYEQYF.

The rearrangement joins TRBV27 to TRBJ2-3, with TRBD2 identical over 10 bases. This CDR3 is built from 16 residues. V lost 6 bases to trimming and J lost 2 bases; unmatched junction nucleotides: 8. The V gene's germline CDR1 is MNHEY and CDR2 SMNVEV (reference sequence). In nucleotides, the CDR3 is TGTGCCAGCAGGAGGCTAGCGGGAGTGAACACAGATACGCAGTATTTT. The encoded protein is CASRRLAGVNTDTQYF.

V gene TRBV7-2 combines with J gene TRBJ2-2; TRBD1 is a possible D gene (5 bases). The CDR3 length is 15 residues. The V and J ends lost 8 bases and 2 bases respectively, with 15 bases between them. Germline lookup yields CDR1 SGHTA and CDR2 FQGNSA. As DNA, the CDR3 is TGTGCCAGCCACAAGGGCAGGGCTAACACCGGGGAGCTGTTTTTT. Translating it yields CASHKGRANTGELFF.

The rearrangement joins TRBV28 to TRBJ2-6, with D maybe TRBD1 (6 bases). Trimming removed 6 bases at V and 1 base at J, with 10 bases between. The CDR3 is 15 amino acids. Germline CDR1 MDHEN, CDR2 SYDVKM. The CDR3 region has the DNA TGTGCCAGCAGCCTACAGGGTTCTGGGGCCAACGTCCTGACTTTC. It specifies CASSLQGSGANVLTF.

This clone occurred many times. The genes are TRBV6-1 and TRBJ2-1; 8 positions agree with TRBD2. Germline V CDR1 and CDR2: MNHNS, SASEGT. The junction had 8 bases not matched to a gene; V was cut back by 4 bases and J by 0 bases. The CDR3 sequence is 17 residues long. The CDR3 here is CASSVLTSVSSYNEQFF. CDR3 bases: TGTGCCAGCAGTGTCCTGACTAGCGTGAGCTCCTACAATGAGCAGTTCTTC.

The chain combines TRBV10-3 with TRBJ2-1, with a weak D call TRBD1 (5 bases). Germline assignment: CDR1 ENHRY and CDR2 SYGVKD. The CDR3 consists of 14 residues. Trimming removed 4 bases from V and 0 bases from J, with 7 bases in between. The CDR3, as DNA: TGTGCCATCAGTGTCCAGGGCTCCTACAATGAGCAGTTCTTC. Residues: CAISVQGSYNEQFF.

This chain connects TRBV27 to TRBJ2-2, with no clear D. Germline loops: CDR1 MNHEY, CDR2 SMNVEV (reference sequence). The CDR3 has 12 amino acids. The germline V and J ends were trimmed by 1 base and 6 bases, with 3 bases remaining between them. The chain's CDR3 is CASSLFAGELFF. The DNA of the CDR3 is TGTGCCAGCAGTTTATTCGCCGGGGAGCTGTTTTTT.

The V and J genes are TRBV3-1 (or the pseudogene TRBV3-2) and TRBJ1-2; D possibly corresponds to TRBD1 (5 bases). Germline CDR1 reads LGHDT; CDR2 reads YNNKEL (reference sequence). The CDR3 has 14 residues. Trimming left V 1 base short and J 6 bases short, with 12 bases between. The DNA for the CDR3 is TGTGCCAGCAGCCAAGCAACCAGGGCTGATGGCTACACCTTC. Its translation is CASSQATRADGYTF.

This chain uses TRBV19 with TRBJ2-1, with 10 bases that match TRBD2. The CDR3 loop spans 16 amino acids. J lost 5 bases, V lost 6 bases, and 10 bases had no gene match. CDR1 LNHDA and CDR2 SQIVND come from the germline V gene (reference sequence). CDR3 in DNA: TGTGCCAGTAGCAACGTTAGCGGGAGGTTAAACAATGAGCAGTTCTTC. Its protein product is CASSNVSGRLNNEQFF.

This clone was detected only a few times. The chain links TRBV5-4 to TRBJ2-3, with 8 bases fitting TRBD1. V was pared by 4 bases and J by 5 bases, with 6 bases of the junction left unmatched. The germline gives CDR1 SGHNT, CDR2 YYREEE (reference sequence). The CDR3 extends over 14 amino acids. The CDR3 is CASSGDRGRDTQYF. The CDR3 DNA sequence: TGTGCCAGCAGCGGAGACAGGGGAAGAGATACGCAGTATTTT.

The rearrangement joins TRBV30 to TRBJ2-5; D is unclear. Germline V gene data show CDR1 as GTSNPN and CDR2 as SVGIG (reference sequence). This CDR3 contains 13 residues. V lost 0 bases and J 2 bases, leaving 7 bases between the germline ends. The CDR3 DNA is TGTGCCTGGAGTGTTAACTTGCAAGAGACCCAGTACTTC. Translation gives CAWSVNLQETQYF.

Here the CDR3 DNA reads TGTGCCAGCAGTGAACGGGTTGTCGGTGAAAAACTGTTTTTT. Translated: CASSERVVGEKLFF. The rearrangement uses TRBV2 and TRBJ1-4; D remains ambiguous. The CDR3 has 14 amino acids. The germline gives CDR1 SNHLY, CDR2 FYNNEI. V lost 2 bases and J 7 bases, leaving 11 bases between the germline ends.

The gene calls are TRBV5-1 and TRBJ2-5; TRBD2 matches at 7 bases. The CDR3 runs to 14 residues. Germline V gene sequence: CDR1 SGHRS, CDR2 YFSETQ. V trimming: 2 bases; J trimming: 0 bases; junction bases outside the gene matches: 1. The CDR3 DNA follows: TGCGCCAGCAGCTTAACTAGCGACCAAGAGACCCAGTACTTC. Residues: CASSLTSDQETQYF.

The rearrangement joins TRBV15 to TRBJ2-7; no clear D gene. Per germline, CDR1 LNHNV and CDR2 YYDKDF (reference sequence). Trimming shortened V by 1 base and J by 1 base, and 8 bases separated the two germline ends. This CDR3 is built from 14 residues. DNA for the CDR3: TGTGCCACCAGCAGAGGAGGCTCTTCCTACGAGCAGTACTTC. This gives the protein CATSRGGSSYEQYF. Filled out from reference TRBV15 and TRBJ2-7, the complete variable domain reads DAMVIQNPRYQVTQFGKPVTLSCSQTLNHNVMYWYQQKSSQAPKLLFHYYDKDFNNEADTPDNFQSRRPNTSFCFLDIRSPGLGDTAMYLCATSRGGSSYEQYFGPGTRLTVT.